Reported below is one TCR beta chain. Its antigen is as yet unknown. This sample is drawn from a study of T cell responses to AZD1222 COVID-19 vaccine. The study's findings and limits: Repertoire sampling happened only post peak T cell response. It should be noted that donors were predominantly white British and more often female, and clonal diversity was possibly underestimated.

The germline gives CDR1 SGHRS, CDR2 YFSETQ. V lost 0 bases, J lost 2 bases, and 3 bases stayed unmatched. The CDR3 is 17 residues long. Assay: immunoSEQ multiplex PCR; the TCRdb copy retains only in-frame clones and omits some. Of roughly 190,000 clones listed, about nine tenths were seen once; the top ten hold over 1.5%. The V and J genes are TRBV5-1 and TRBJ2-5; 14 bases align to TRBD2. The source of this sequence is an adult who received the AZD1222 COVID-19 vaccine. The sequences come from peripheral blood, collected 28 days after the second AZD1222 dose. The CDR3 loop is CASSLGLAGGPQETQYF. The DNA of the CDR3 is TGCGCCAGCAGCTTGGGACTAGCGGGAGGGCCTCAAGAGACCCAGTACTTC.